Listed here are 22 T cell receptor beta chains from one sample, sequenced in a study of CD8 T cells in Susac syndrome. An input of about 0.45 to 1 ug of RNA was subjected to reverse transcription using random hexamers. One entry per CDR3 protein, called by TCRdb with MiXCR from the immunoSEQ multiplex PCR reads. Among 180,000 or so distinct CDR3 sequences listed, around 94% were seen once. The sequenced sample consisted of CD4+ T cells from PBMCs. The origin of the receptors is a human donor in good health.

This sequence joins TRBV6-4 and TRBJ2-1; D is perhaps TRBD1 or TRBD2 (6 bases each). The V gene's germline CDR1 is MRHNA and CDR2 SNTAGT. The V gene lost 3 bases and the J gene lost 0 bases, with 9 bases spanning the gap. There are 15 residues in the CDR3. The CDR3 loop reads CASSDRGRSYNEQFF. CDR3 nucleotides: TGTGCCAGCAGTGATCGGGGGCGCTCCTACAATGAGCAGTTCTTC.

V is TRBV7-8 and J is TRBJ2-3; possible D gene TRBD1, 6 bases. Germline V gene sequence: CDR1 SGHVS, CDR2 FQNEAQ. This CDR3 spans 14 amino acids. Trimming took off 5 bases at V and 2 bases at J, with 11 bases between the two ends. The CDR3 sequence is CASSPGQTTDTQYF. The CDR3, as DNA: TGTGCCAGCAGCCCCGGACAGACCACAGATACGCAGTATTTT.

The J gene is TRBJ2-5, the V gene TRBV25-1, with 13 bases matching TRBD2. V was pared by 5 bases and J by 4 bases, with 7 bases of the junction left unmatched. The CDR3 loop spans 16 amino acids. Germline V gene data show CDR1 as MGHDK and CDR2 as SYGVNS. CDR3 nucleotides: TGTGCCAGCAGTCCCAAGGGACTAGCGGGGAGAGAGACCCAGTACTTC. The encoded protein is CASSPKGLAGRETQYF.

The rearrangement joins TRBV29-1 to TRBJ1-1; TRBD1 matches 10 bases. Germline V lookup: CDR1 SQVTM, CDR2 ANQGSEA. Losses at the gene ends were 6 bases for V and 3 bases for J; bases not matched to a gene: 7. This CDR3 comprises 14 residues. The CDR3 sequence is CSVTRTGGDTEAFF. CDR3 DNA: TGCAGCGTAACCCGGACAGGGGGAGACACTGAAGCTTTCTTT.

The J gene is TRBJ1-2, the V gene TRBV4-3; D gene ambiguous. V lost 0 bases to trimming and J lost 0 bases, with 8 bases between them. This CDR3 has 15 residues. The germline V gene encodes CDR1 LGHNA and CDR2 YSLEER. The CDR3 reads CASSQDGRSNYGYTF. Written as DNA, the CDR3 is TGCGCCAGCAGCCAAGATGGAAGATCTAACTATGGCTACACCTTC.

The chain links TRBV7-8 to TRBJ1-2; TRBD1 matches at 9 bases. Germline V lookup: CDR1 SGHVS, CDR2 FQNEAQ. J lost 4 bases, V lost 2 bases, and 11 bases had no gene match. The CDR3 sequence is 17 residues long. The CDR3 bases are TGTGCCAGCAGCTTATGGGGGGACAGGGCCCTAGGCTATGGCTACACCTTC. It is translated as CASSLWGDRALGYGYTF.

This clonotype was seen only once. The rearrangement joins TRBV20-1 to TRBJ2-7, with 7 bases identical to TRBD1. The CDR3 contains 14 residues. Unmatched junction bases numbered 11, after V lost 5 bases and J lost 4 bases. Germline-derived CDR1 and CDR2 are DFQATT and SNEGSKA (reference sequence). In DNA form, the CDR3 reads TGCAGTGCTGTGCTTGACAGGGTGGGATACGAGCAGTACTTC. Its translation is CSAVLDRVGYEQYF.

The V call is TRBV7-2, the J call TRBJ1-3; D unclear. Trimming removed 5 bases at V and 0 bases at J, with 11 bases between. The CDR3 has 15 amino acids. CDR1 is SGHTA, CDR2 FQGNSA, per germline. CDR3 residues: CASSPRVSSGNTIYF. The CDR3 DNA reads TGTGCCAGCAGCCCGAGAGTGAGCTCTGGAAACACCATATATTTT.

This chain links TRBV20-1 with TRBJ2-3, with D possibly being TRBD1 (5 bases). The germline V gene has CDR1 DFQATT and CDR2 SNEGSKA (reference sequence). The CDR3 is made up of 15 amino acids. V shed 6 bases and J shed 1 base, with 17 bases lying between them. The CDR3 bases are TGCAGTGCCCTGAGAATAGGGGCGGGCACAGATACGCAGTATTTT. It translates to CSALRIGAGTDTQYF.

In DNA form, the CDR3 reads TGTGCCACTCTCGGGGGGGTGAGCTCCTACAATGAGCAGTTCTTC. Translated: CATLGGVSSYNEQFF. V usage is TRBV6-2 or TRBV6-3 and J usage is TRBJ2-1; 8 bases are a match to TRBD2. This CDR3 spans 15 amino acids. With 10 bases clipped from V and 0 bases from J, the junction kept 8 bases outside the gene matches. CDR1 and CDR2 (germline): MNHEY, SVGEGT.

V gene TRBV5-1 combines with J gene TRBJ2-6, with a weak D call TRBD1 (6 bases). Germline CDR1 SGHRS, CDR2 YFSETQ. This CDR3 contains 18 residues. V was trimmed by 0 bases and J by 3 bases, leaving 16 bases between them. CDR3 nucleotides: TGCGCCAGCAGCTTGGGGTGGCTACAGGGTAGTGGGGCCAACGTCCTGACTTTC. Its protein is CASSLGWLQGSGANVLTF. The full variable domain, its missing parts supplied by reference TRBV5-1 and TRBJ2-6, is KAGVTQTPRYLIKTRGQQVTLSCSPISGHRSVSWYQQTPGQGLQFLFEYFSETQRNKGNFPGRFSGRQFSNSRSEMNVSTLELGDSALYLCASSLGWLQGSGANVLTFGAGSRLTVL.

DNA of the CDR3: TGCAGTGCTAGAAGCGGGTCCTACGAGCAGTACTTC. Protein sequence: CSARSGSYEQYF. The chain uses TRBV20-1 and TRBJ2-7, with D possibly TRBD2 on 6 matching bases. Germline V gene sequence: CDR1 DFQATT, CDR2 SNEGSKA (reference sequence). Trimming removed 2 bases from V and 1 base from J, with 6 bases in between. This CDR3 region has 12 residues.

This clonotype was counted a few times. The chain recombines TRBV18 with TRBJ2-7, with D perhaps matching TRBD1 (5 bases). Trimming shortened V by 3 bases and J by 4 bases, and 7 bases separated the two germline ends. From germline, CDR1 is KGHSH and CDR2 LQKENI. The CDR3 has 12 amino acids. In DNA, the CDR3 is TGTGCCAGCTCACCCGACAGTTACGAGCAGTACTTC. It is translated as CASSPDSYEQYF. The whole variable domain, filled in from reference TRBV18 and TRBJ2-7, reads NAGVMQNPRHLVRRRGQEARLRCSPMKGHSHVYWYRQLPEEGLKFMVYLQKENIIDESGMPKERFSAEFPKEGPSILRIQQVVRGDSAAYFCASSPDSYEQYFGPGTRLTVT.

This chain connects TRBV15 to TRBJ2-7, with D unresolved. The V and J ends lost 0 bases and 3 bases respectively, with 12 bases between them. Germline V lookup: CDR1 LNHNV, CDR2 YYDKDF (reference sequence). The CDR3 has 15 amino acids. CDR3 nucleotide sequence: TGTGCCACCAGCAGAGATGTGTATTCAAACTACGAGCAGTACTTC. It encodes CATSRDVYSNYEQYF.

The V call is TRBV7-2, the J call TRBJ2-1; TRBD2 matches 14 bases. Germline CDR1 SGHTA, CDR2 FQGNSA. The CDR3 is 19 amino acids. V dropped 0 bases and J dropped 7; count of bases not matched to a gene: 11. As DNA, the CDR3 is TGTGCCAGCAGCTTAGCCGGGACTAGCGGGGGCTACACAGCGAATGAGCAGTTCTTC. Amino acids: CASSLAGTSGGYTANEQFF. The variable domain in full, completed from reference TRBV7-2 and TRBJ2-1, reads GAGVSQSPSNKVTEKGKDVELRCDPISGHTALYWYRQSLGQGLEFLIYFQGNSAPDKSGLPSDRFSAERTGGSVSTLTIQRTQQEDSAVYLCASSLAGTSGGYTANEQFFGPGTRLTVL.

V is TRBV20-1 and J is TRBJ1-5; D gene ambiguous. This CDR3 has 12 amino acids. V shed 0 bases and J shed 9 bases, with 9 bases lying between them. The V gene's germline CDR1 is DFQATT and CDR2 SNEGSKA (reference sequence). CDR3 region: CSARDPPRPQHF. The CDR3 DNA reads TGCAGTGCTAGAGATCCGCCGCGGCCCCAGCATTTT.

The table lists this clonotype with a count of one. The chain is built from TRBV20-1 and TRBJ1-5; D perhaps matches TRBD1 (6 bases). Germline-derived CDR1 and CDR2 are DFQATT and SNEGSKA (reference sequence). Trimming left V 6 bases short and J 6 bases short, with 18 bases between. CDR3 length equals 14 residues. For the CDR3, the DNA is TGCAGTGCACAAATGGGGGGCGCGACTCAGCCCCAGCATTTT. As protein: CSAQMGGATQPQHF.

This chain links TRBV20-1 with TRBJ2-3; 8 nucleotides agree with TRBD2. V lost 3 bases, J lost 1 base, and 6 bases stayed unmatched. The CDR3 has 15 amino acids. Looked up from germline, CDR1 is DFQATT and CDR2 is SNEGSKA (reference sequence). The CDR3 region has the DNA TGCAGTGCTAGTATACTAGCGGACCGCACAGATACGCAGTATTTT. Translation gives CSASILADRTDTQYF.

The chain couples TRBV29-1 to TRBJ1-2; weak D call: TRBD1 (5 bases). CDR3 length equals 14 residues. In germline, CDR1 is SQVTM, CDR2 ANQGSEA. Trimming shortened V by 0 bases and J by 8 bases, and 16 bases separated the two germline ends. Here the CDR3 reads CSVEDLGESGGYTF. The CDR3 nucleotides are TGCAGCGTTGAAGACTTAGGGGAAAGTGGCGGCTACACCTTC.

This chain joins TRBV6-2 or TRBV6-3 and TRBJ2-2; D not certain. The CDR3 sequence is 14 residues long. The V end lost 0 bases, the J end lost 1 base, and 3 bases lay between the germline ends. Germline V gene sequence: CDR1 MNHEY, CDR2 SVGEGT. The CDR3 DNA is TGTGCCAGCAGTTACTCAGTGAACACCGGGGAGCTGTTTTTT. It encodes CASSYSVNTGELFF.

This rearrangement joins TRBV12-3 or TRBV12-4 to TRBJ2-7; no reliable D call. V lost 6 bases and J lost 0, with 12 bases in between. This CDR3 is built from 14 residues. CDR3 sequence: CASRSYLSSYEQYF. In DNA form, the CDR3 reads TGTGCCAGCAGATCTTATCTGAGCTCCTACGAGCAGTACTTC.

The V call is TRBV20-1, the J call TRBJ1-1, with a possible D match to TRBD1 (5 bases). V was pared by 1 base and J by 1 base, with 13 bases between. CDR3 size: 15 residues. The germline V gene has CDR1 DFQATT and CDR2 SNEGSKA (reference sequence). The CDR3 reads CSARVEGPPNTEAFF. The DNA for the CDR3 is TGCAGTGCTAGAGTTGAGGGGCCACCGAACACTGAAGCTTTCTTT.